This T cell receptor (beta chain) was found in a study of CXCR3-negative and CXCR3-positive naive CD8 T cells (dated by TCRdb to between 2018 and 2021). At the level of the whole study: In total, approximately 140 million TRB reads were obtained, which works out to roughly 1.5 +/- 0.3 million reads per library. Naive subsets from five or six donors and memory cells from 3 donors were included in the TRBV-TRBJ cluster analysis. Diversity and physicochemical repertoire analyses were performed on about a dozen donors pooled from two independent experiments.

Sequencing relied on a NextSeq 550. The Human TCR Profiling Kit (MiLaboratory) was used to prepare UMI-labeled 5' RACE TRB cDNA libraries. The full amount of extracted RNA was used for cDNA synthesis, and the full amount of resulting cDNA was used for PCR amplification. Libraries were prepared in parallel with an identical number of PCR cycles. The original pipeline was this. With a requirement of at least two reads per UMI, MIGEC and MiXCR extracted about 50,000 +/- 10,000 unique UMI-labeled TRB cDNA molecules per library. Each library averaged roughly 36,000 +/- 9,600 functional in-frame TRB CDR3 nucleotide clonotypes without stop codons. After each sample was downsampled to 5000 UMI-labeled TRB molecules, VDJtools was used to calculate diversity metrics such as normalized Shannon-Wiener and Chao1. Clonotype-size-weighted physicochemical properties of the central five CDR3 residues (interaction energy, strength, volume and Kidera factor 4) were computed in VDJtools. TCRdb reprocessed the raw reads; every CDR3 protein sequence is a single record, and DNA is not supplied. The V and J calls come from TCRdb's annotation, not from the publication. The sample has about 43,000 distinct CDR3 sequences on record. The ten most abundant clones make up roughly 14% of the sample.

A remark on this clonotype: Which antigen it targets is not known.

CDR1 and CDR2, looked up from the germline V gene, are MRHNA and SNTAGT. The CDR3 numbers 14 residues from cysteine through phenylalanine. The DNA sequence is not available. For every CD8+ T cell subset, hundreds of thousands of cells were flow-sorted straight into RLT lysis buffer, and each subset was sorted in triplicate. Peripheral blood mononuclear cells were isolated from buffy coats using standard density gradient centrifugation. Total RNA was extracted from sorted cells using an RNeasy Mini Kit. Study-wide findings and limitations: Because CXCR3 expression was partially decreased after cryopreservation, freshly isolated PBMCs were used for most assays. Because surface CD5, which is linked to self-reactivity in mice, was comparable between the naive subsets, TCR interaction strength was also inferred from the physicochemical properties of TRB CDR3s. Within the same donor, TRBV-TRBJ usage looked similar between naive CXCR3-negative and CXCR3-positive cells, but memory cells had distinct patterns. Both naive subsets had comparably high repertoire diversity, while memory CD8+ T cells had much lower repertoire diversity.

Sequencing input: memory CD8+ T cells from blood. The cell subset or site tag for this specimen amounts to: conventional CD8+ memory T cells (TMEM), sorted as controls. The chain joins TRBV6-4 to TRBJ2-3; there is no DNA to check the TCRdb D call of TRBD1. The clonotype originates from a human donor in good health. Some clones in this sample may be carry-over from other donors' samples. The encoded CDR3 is CASSPGTGEDTQYF.